A single sample is the source of the 10 T cell receptor beta chains below, sequenced in a study of sequential checkpoint blockade in melanoma. The repertoire was sequenced with immunoSEQ multiplex PCR; TCRdb's copy has only in-frame clones and lacks some. The sample has approximately 8,000 clones; 50% to 70% are singletons. Treatment defined: randomized to nivolumab then ipilimumab (arm A) or the reverse (arm B). This specimen consisted of CD8+ T cells sorted from blood (inferred from file names), obtained from a patient given nivolumab and ipilimumab in sequence. These receptors were collected from a human patient with melanoma. Some clones in this sample may be carry-over from other donors' samples.

V gene TRBV2 combines with J gene TRBJ1-5; TRBD1 matches 12 bases. There are 14 residues in the CDR3. Germline assignment: CDR1 SNHLY and CDR2 FYNNEI. Germline trimming cut 9 bases from V and 7 bases from J; bases unmatched to any gene: 7. For the CDR3, the DNA is TGTGCCAGGGGGACAGGGGGCGCGAGCCAGCCCCAGCATTTT. This translates into CARGTGGASQPQHF.

This clone was picked up a small number of times. At the DNA level, this CDR3 is encoded by other sequences in the same sample as well. This chain connects TRBV5-6 to TRBJ1-2; possibly TRBD1 for D (6 bases). Deletions cut 0 bases from V and 8 bases from J, with 11 bases between. Germline values: CDR1 SGHDT, CDR2 YYEEEE. The CDR3 has 13 residues. The DNA of the CDR3 is TGTGCCAGCAGCTTGGATTGGGGACAAGGCTACACCTTC. This gives the protein CASSLDWGQGYTF.

This clone has just one count. V and J are TRBV29-1 and TRBJ1-4, with 8 bases identical to TRBD1. The CDR3 runs to 13 residues. CDR1 SQVTM and CDR2 ANQGSEA come from the germline V gene. V gave up 3 bases and J gave up 5 bases; unmatched junction bases: 2. The CDR3 region is CSVEGQENEKLFF. In DNA, the CDR3 is TGCAGCGTTGAGGGACAGGAAAATGAAAAACTGTTTTTT.

The rearrangement uses TRBV13 and TRBJ1-2; the match to TRBD1 covers 7 bases. The J segment lost 6 bases and the V segment lost 4 bases, leaving 8 bases of the junction unmatched. CDR1 is PRHDT and CDR2 is FYEKMQ in the germline V gene (reference sequence). This CDR3 spans 14 amino acids. The CDR3 DNA is TGTGCCAGCAGCTATCAACAGGGGCTGGATGGCTACACCTTC. Amino acids: CASSYQQGLDGYTF.

This clone occurred once. The rearrangement links TRBV7-9 to TRBJ1-2; D is unresolved. Trimming shortened V by 5 bases and J by 3 bases, and 10 bases separated the two germline ends. The CDR3 runs 13 residues. The germline V gene has CDR1 SEHNR and CDR2 FQNEAQ (reference sequence). The CDR3 bases are TGTGCCAGCAGCCCGGGATTCGACTATGGCTACACCTTC. The encoded protein is CASSPGFDYGYTF.

The rearrangement links TRBV11-3 to TRBJ2-5, with 8 positions matching TRBD2. The CDR3 runs to 16 residues. The V and J ends lost 5 bases and 5 bases, in that order; junction bases with no gene match: 13. The V gene's germline CDR1 is SGHNT and CDR2 YENEEA. The CDR3 sequence: CASSPGGGGRAETQYF. CDR3 sequence (DNA): TGTGCCAGCAGCCCCGGAGGCGGGGGGAGGGCTGAGACCCAGTACTTC.

As regards this clone: A far larger clone differs by one base, so this is likely a read error. The same CDR3 can be traced to other DNA sequences in this sample. The chain combines TRBV11-2 with TRBJ1-1; no firm D call. CDR1 is SGHAT and CDR2 is FQNNGV in the germline V gene. The CDR3 is 13 residues long. Between the trimmed V and J ends, which lost 5 bases and 1 base, there was a span of 8 bases. CDR3 protein: CASSPNRNTEAFF. For the CDR3, the DNA is TGTGCCAGCAGCCCTAATAGGAACACTGAAGCTTTCTTT.

This clone was seen more than once but under ten times. The chain couples TRBV28 to TRBJ1-4, with D maybe TRBD1 (6 bases). The V gene lost 6 bases and the J gene lost 6 bases, with 11 bases spanning the gap. Germline V gene lookup returns CDR1 MDHEN and CDR2 SYDVKM. The CDR3 loop spans 13 amino acids. The CDR3 DNA is TGTGCCAGCAGACGATACAGGGATGAAAAACTGTTTTTT. Translating gives CASRRYRDEKLFF.

This clone was counted a single time. This rearrangement joins TRBV29-1 to TRBJ2-5; D unresolved. CDR3 length: 13 amino acids. Germline V gives CDR1 SQVTM, CDR2 ANQGSEA. The V and J ends lost 3 bases and 1 base respectively, with 9 bases between them. The chain's CDR3 is CSVDGTVQETQYF. The CDR3 DNA follows: TGCAGCGTTGACGGTACAGTCCAAGAGACCCAGTACTTC.

The chain couples TRBV5-4 to TRBJ1-6; D not certain. The CDR3 totals 13 residues. CDR1 SGHNT and CDR2 YYREEE come from the germline V gene (reference sequence). The V and J ends lost 4 bases and 7 bases respectively, with 9 bases between them. In DNA, the CDR3 is TGTGCCAGCAGCCAAACAAGAAATTCACCCCTCCACTTT. This sequence encodes CASSQTRNSPLHF. The full variable domain, in which reference TRBV5-4 and TRBJ1-6 provide the parts outside the CDR3, is ETGVTQSPTHLIKTRGQQVTLRCSSQSGHNTVSWYQQALGQGPQFIFQYYREEENGRGNFPPRFSGLQFPNYSSELNVNALELDDSALYLCASSQTRNSPLHFGNGTRLTVT.